Listed below are T cell receptor beta chains from one sample, sequenced in a study of vaccination and CD4 T cells after COVID-19. TCRdb fed the PCR reads into MiXCR, producing one record per CDR3 protein. The data hold some 27,000 distinct CDR3 sequences, with 51% observed a single time. Sequencing was performed on CD4+ T cells from blood, taken about 7 months after SARS-CoV-2 vaccination. These receptors all come from a human donor who had recovered from COVID-19. Each CDR3 is given without its conserved first and last residue.

V,J,CDR3
TRBV6-5,TRBJ2-1,ASSYSTYNEQF
TRBV20-1,TRBJ2-7,SARGTSGRYPYEQY
TRBV28,TRBJ2-5,ASSLSKLETQY
TRBV28,TRBJ1-5,ASSAKGQGRQPQH
TRBV7-6,TRBJ2-7,ASSARRAGDEQY
TRBV6-4,TRBJ2-3,ASSSLGQATDTQY
TRBV7-9,TRBJ1-1,ASSARDRFTEAF
TRBV4-3,TRBJ2-3,ASSQAWLAAEDTQY
TRBV2,TRBJ1-5,ASSIRFNQPQH
TRBV28,TRBJ2-3,ASRPPPGLTDTQY
TRBV20-1,TRBJ1-5,SAKHRAVNQPQH
TRBV19,TRBJ2-3,ASSGSQGRTHSTDTQY
TRBV7-2,TRBJ1-1,ASSLQNTEAF
TRBV28,TRBJ1-2,ASTIIRGLGYT
TRBV7-9,TRBJ1-2,ASSLNQGAEGYT
TRBV11-1,TRBJ2-7,ASRERRRGYEQY
TRBV6-1,TRBJ2-7,ASSRLGPLAGPAGEQY
TRBV11-1,TRBJ2-2,ASTGQGWTGELF
TRBV30,TRBJ1-5,AWSVTGVNQPQH
TRBV7-8,TRBJ2-7,ASSLSGWIRSSYEQY
TRBV20-1,TRBJ2-2,SAIENGVGELF
TRBV20-1,TRBJ1-1,SAINSGTEAL
TRBV28,TRBJ1-5,ATQRPGRSNQPQH
TRBV20-1,TRBJ2-3,SGLKRESVDTQY
TRBV7-8,TRBJ2-4,ASSLKGGKNIQY
TRBV6-1,TRBJ1-3,ASKVQGPGNTIY
TRBV20-1,TRBJ2-7,SADLVPGGTSAYEQY
TRBV15,TRBJ2-3,ATSRLAAGRSADTQY
TRBV20-1,TRBJ2-5,SASLPDGLQETQY
TRBV7-3,TRBJ2-7,ASRPAGGSYEQY
TRBV7-9,TRBJ2-5,ASTWGRGETQY
TRBV6-1,TRBJ2-1,ASRYGAVGEQF
TRBV7-8,TRBJ2-1,ASSRTSGRVGGNEQF